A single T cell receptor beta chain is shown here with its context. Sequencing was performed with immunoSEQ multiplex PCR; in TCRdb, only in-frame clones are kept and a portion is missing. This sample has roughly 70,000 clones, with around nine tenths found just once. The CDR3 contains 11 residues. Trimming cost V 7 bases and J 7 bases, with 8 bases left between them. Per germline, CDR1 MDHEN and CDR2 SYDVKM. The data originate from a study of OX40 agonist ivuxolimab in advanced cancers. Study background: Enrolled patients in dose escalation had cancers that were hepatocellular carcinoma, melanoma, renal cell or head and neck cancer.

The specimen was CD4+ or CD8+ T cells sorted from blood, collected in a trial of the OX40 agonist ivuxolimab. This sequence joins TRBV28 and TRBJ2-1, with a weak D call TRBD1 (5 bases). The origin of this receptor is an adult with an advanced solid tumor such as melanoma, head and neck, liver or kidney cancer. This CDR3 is CASTGMNEQFF. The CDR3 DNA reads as TGTGCCAGCACAGGGATGAATGAGCAGTTCTTC. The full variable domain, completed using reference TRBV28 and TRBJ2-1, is DVKVTQSSRYLVKRTGEKVFLECVQDMDHENMFWYRQDPGLGLRLIYFSYDVKMKEKGDIPEGYSVSREKKERFSLILESASTNQTSMYLCASTGMNEQFFGPGTRLTVL.